One sample yielded the 27 T cell receptor beta chains listed below, sequenced in a study of blood T cells in healthy people across ages. A second PCR of 7 to 11 cycles used a sample-barcoded 5' primer and a J-beta primer mix. TCRdb independently ran MiXCR on the 5' RACE reads; one entry per CDR3 protein. This table holds about 640,000 distinct CDR3 sequences, roughly 50% found once. The specimen sequenced was blood. These TCRs come from a man between 60 and 75 years old in good health.

V is TRBV10-3 and J is TRBJ2-2, with D possibly matching TRBD2 (6 bases). The CDR3 sequence is 13 residues long. V was shortened by 7 bases and J by 2 bases, with 8 bases between the two germline ends. CDR1 is ENHRY, CDR2 SYGVKD, per germline. CDR3 protein: CAIKEGNTGELFF. The CDR3 DNA sequence: TGTGCCATCAAGGAGGGCAACACCGGGGAGCTGTTTTTT.

V gene TRBV6-1 combines with J gene TRBJ1-2; no reliable D call. The V gene's germline CDR1 is MNHNS and CDR2 SASEGT. The CDR3 is 14 residues long. The V end lost 3 bases, the J end lost 4 bases, and 12 bases lay between the germline ends. The CDR3 protein is CASSDSGSTYGYTF. CDR3 in DNA: TGTGCCAGCAGTGACTCCGGATCGACCTATGGCTACACCTTC.

This chain uses TRBV6-5 with TRBJ2-7; 7 bases align to TRBD1. This CDR3 contains 17 residues. V trimming: 3 bases; J trimming: 3 bases; junction bases outside the gene matches: 14. Germline V gives CDR1 MNHEY, CDR2 SVGAGI. CDR3 bases: TGTGCCAGCAGTTATACGGCCCGGGACAGTGTCAACTACGAGCAGTACTTC. Protein sequence: CASSYTARDSVNYEQYF.

The rearrangement links TRBV29-1 to TRBJ1-1; no reliable D call. V was trimmed by 3 bases and J by 1 base, leaving 3 bases between them. In germline, CDR1 is SQVTM, CDR2 ANQGSEA. CDR3 length: 11 amino acids. CDR3 sequence (DNA): TGCAGCGTTGACAGGAACACTGAAGCTTTCTTT. It is translated as CSVDRNTEAFF.

The chain carries TRBV20-1 and TRBJ2-7; 9 positions match TRBD1. Germline assignment: CDR1 DFQATT and CDR2 SNEGSKA (reference sequence). Trimming took 3 bases from V and 5 from J; bases not matched to a gene: 5. There are 13 residues in the CDR3. CDR3 nucleotide sequence: TGCAGTGCTAGGTTAACAGGGGGCCACGAGCAGTACTTC. It is translated as CSARLTGGHEQYF.

The chain carries TRBV4-1 and TRBJ2-3; D call uncertain. CDR1 and CDR2 (germline): MGHRA, YSYEKL. The CDR3 extends over 13 amino acids. Trimming removed 1 base at V and 6 bases at J, with 8 bases between. For the CDR3, the DNA is TGCGCCAGCAGCCAAGTCCCTCCCGATACGCAGTATTTT. It codes for CASSQVPPDTQYF.

This clonotype was seen a handful of times. The V gene is TRBV29-1, the J gene TRBJ2-5, with D possibly being TRBD2 (6 bases). The V end was cut by 6 bases, the J end by 5 bases, with 13 bases between. Per the germline V gene, CDR1 is SQVTM and CDR2 is ANQGSEA. This CDR3 comprises 12 residues. The CDR3 DNA is TGCAGCGTAACGGAGGCGGGGGAGACCCAGTACTTC. This encodes CSVTEAGETQYF.

This clonotype came up once. The rearrangement joins TRBV5-1 to TRBJ1-2; no reliable D call. The CDR3 contains 13 residues. Trimming stripped 4 bases from V and 5 bases from J, with 12 bases between. Germline lookup yields CDR1 SGHRS and CDR2 YFSETQ. For the CDR3, the DNA is TGCGCCAGCAGCGTGTCTAGGGTGTATGGCTACACCTTC. It specifies CASSVSRVYGYTF.

This chain joins TRBV20-1 and TRBJ1-1; possible D gene TRBD1, 5 bases. Germline V CDR1 and CDR2: DFQATT, SNEGSKA (reference sequence). This CDR3 has 11 residues. Trimming left V 3 bases short and J 6 bases short, with 8 bases between. The CDR3 DNA sequence: TGCAGTGCTAGCAGGGACCCTGAAGCTTTCTTT. Translated, it gives CSASRDPEAFF.

This chain uses TRBV20-1 with TRBJ2-1, with 7 positions matching TRBD2. Germline CDR1 is DFQATT and CDR2 is SNEGSKA (reference sequence). Trimming at V came to 5 bases and at J to 5 bases, leaving 6 bases not matched to a gene. The CDR3 has 13 residues. CDR3 sequence (DNA): TGCAGTGCTGGATCCGCGGGGGACAATGAGCAGTTCTTC. Amino acids: CSAGSAGDNEQFF.

The chain recombines TRBV7-2 with TRBJ1-1; D possibly corresponds to TRBD1 (5 bases). The V end was cut by 8 bases, the J end by 0 bases, with 13 bases between. From germline, CDR1 is SGHTA and CDR2 FQGNSA. This CDR3 spans 14 amino acids. In DNA, the CDR3 is TGTGCCAGCTCAGGAGGGGCGTTGAACACTGAAGCTTTCTTT. This sequence encodes CASSGGALNTEAFF.

The rearrangement uses TRBV20-1 and TRBJ2-3, with 11 bases that match TRBD1. Germline V CDR1 and CDR2: DFQATT, SNEGSKA (reference sequence). The CDR3 length is 16 residues. V was pared by 1 base and J by 0 bases, with 3 bases of the junction left unmatched. In DNA form, the CDR3 reads TGCAGTGCTAGAGGGGACAGGGGGATTAGCACAGATACGCAGTATTTT. Its translation is CSARGDRGISTDTQYF.

In this sample, this clonotype turned up a few times. The V call is TRBV14, the J call TRBJ1-1; 9 bases are a match to TRBD1. Germline V CDR1 and CDR2: SGHDN, FVKESK. The CDR3 is 17 residues long. V lost 4 bases and J lost 4; bases outside the gene matches: 13. CDR3 region: CASSLAGTGWDSTEAFF. The DNA for the CDR3 is TGTGCCAGCAGCCTTGCTGGGACAGGGTGGGATTCCACTGAAGCTTTCTTT. Together with reference TRBV14 and TRBJ1-1, the CDR3 gives the full variable domain: EAGVTQFPSHSVIEKGQTVTLRCDPISGHDNLYWYRRVMGKEIKFLLHFVKESKQDESGMPNNRFLAERTGGTYSTLKVQPAELEDSGVYFCASSLAGTGWDSTEAFFGQGTRLTVV.

The V and J genes are TRBV6-5 and TRBJ2-5; 11 positions agree with TRBD2. J was trimmed by 2 bases and V by 2 bases; bases with no gene match: 7. There are 17 residues in the CDR3. The germline V gene has CDR1 MNHEY and CDR2 SVGAGI. CDR3 region: CASSYRQTSGGQETQYF. The CDR3 DNA reads as TGTGCCAGCAGTTACCGTCAAACTAGCGGGGGTCAAGAGACCCAGTACTTC.

This sequence joins TRBV12-3 or TRBV12-4 and TRBJ1-4; perhaps TRBD1 as D (6 bases). There are 14 residues in the CDR3. With 7 bases removed from V and 8 bases from J, the gap between germline ends came to 17 bases. The CDR3 here is CASTLWGPQEKLFF. The CDR3 DNA is TGTGCCAGCACCCTTTGGGGGCCTCAGGAAAAACTGTTTTTT.

V is TRBV3-1 and J is TRBJ2-1; TRBD2 agrees at 7 bases. The V gene end was trimmed by 5 bases and the J gene end by 5 bases; junction bases not matched to a gene: 12. The CDR3 totals 16 residues. Germline CDR1 and CDR2: LGHDT and YNNKEL (reference sequence). The CDR3 here is CASSFTPGTTDNEQFF. DNA for the CDR3: TGTGCCAGCAGCTTTACGCCGGGGACTACAGACAATGAGCAGTTCTTC.

This chain links TRBV2 with TRBJ1-2; TRBD1 aligns across 9 bases. This CDR3 is 13 amino acids long. Trimming cost V 5 bases and J 8 bases; bases outside gene matches: 6. CDR1 is SNHLY and CDR2 is FYNNEI in the germline V gene. The CDR3 region has the DNA TGTGCCAGCAGTAAGGACAGGGGAAGCGGCTACACCTTC. Amino acid sequence: CASSKDRGSGYTF.

This chain joins TRBV7-2 and TRBJ2-5; TRBD1 matches 7 bases. The J call could be wrong; TRBJ2-7 is a better fit for the DNA end. Germline CDR1 SGHTA, CDR2 FQGNSA. The CDR3 loop spans 14 amino acids. CDR3 DNA sequence: TGTGCCAGCAGCACCGGACAGGAATACTACGAGCAGTACTTC. Its translation is CASSTGQEYYEQYF.

This chain links TRBV20-1 with TRBJ1-2; 7 bases match TRBD1. The CDR3 runs 12 residues. The germline V gene encodes CDR1 DFQATT and CDR2 SNEGSKA (reference sequence). J was trimmed by 7 bases and V by 8 bases; bases with no gene match: 10. CDR3 region: CSTIRTGSGYTF. The CDR3 coding sequence is TGCAGTACCATCCGGACAGGCTCTGGCTACACCTTC.

This clonotype showed up just a few times. The rearrangement joins TRBV7-2 to TRBJ1-4; 7 bases line up with TRBD1. Germline CDR1 reads SGHTA; CDR2 reads FQGNSA. The ends lost 4 bases at V and 2 bases at J; junction bases unmatched: 7. This CDR3 is built from 16 residues. The CDR3 coding sequence is TGTGCCAGCAGCTGGACAGGAGTTGCGACTAATGAAAAACTGTTTTTT. Translation gives CASSWTGVATNEKLFF. Variable domain in full (rest from reference TRBV7-2 and TRBJ1-4): GAGVSQSPSNKVTEKGKDVELRCDPISGHTALYWYRQSLGQGLEFLIYFQGNSAPDKSGLPSDRFSAERTGGSVSTLTIQRTQQEDSAVYLCASSWTGVATNEKLFFGSGTQLSVL.

There are a few counts of this clonotype. This sequence joins TRBV20-1 and TRBJ2-7, with no clear D. TRBJ2-5 matches the DNA end more closely, so the J call is doubtful. This CDR3 has 11 residues. In germline, CDR1 is DFQATT, CDR2 SNEGSKA (reference sequence). The DNA of the CDR3 is TGCAGTGCTTTAACCCTAGAGACCCAGTACTTC. Translated: CSALTLETQYF.

The chain uses TRBV7-6 and TRBJ2-1, with D unclear. V lost 4 bases and J lost 9, with 10 bases in between. Germline CDR1 and CDR2: SGHVS and FNYEAQ. This CDR3 contains 12 residues. CDR3 in DNA: TGTGCCAGCAGCTCAATAATGGGTGAGCAGTTCTTC. Translating it yields CASSSIMGEQFF.

The chain recombines TRBV20-1 with TRBJ2-7; tentatively, D is TRBD1 (6 bases). The CDR3 runs 12 residues. CDR1 DFQATT and CDR2 SNEGSKA come from the germline V gene (reference sequence). Trimming left V 7 bases short and J 1 base short, with 11 bases between. CDR3 nucleotide sequence: TGCAGTGGTCAGGGGCTGTCCTACGAGCAGTACTTC. It translates to CSGQGLSYEQYF.

Only a few counts were recorded for this clonotype. The gene calls are TRBV10-1 and TRBJ2-1; 7 positions agree with TRBD2. Germline V CDR1 and CDR2: WNHNN, SYGVQD (reference sequence). This CDR3 has 13 residues. The ends lost 3 bases at V and 9 bases at J; junction bases unmatched: 5. The CDR3 loop is CASSDGRAGEQFF. CDR3 DNA sequence: TGCGCCAGCAGTGATGGGAGGGCTGGTGAGCAGTTCTTC.

This clonotype has a single count. The chain is built from TRBV7-2 and TRBJ2-3, with a tentative D call TRBD2 (7 bases). Trimming removed 1 base from V and 6 bases from J, with 17 bases in between. Germline-derived CDR1 and CDR2 are SGHTA and FQGNSA. The CDR3 has 16 residues. CDR3 coding DNA: TGTGCCAGCAGCTTAGGCGGGGGCCCCGTAGGTGATACGCAGTATTTT. Amino acids: CASSLGGGPVGDTQYF.

This clonotype came up once. The rearrangement links TRBV7-9 to TRBJ2-5, with unresolved D. Per germline, CDR1 SEHNR and CDR2 FQNEAQ (reference sequence). V lost 6 bases to trimming and J lost 5 bases, with 16 bases between them. There are 14 residues in the CDR3. The DNA for the CDR3 is TGTGCCAGCAGATCAGATCGGGCCCAGGAGACCCAGTACTTC. This encodes CASRSDRAQETQYF.

This clonotype was observed many times. The chain links TRBV12-3 or TRBV12-4 to TRBJ2-5; TRBD1 is a possible D gene (6 bases). The CDR3 spans 15 residues. With 6 bases removed from V and 0 bases from J, the gap between germline ends came to 14 bases. In nucleotides, the CDR3 is TGTGCCAGCAGGGGGGCCCGTAGGGACCAAGAGACCCAGTACTTC. This codes for CASRGARRDQETQYF.